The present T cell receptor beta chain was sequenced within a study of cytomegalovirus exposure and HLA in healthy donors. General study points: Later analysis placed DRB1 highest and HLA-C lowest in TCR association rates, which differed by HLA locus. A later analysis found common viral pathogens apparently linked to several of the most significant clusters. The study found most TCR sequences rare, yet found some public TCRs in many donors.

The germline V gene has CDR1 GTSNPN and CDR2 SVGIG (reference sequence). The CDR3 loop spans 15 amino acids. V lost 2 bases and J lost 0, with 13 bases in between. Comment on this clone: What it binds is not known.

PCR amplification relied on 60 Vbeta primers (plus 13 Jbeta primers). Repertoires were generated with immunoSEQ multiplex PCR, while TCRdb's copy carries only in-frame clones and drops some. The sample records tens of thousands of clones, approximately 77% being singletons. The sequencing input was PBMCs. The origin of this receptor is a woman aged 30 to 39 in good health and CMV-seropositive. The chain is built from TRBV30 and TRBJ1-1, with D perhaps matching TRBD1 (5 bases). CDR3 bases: TGTGCCTGGAGTACAGGAGGGACCCTGAACACTGAAGCTTTCTTT. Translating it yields CAWSTGGTLNTEAFF.